This T cell receptor beta chain derives from a study of identical twins. TCRdb re-called the 5' RACE reads through MiXCR, storing one row per CDR3 protein. This sample has about 1.7 million distinct CDR3 sequences, with around 33% found just once. The CDR3 loop spans 15 amino acids. Trimming pared 6 bases from V and 11 bases from J, leaving 25 bases between. CDR1 is MNHEY and CDR2 is SMNVEV in the germline V gene (reference sequence). The sequenced material came from cord blood. The chain carries TRBV27 and TRBJ2-5, with D perhaps TRBD2 (7 bases). This sequence originates from a newborn girl in good health. The CDR3 protein is CASRNRRGGHNEQYF. For the CDR3, the DNA is TGTGCCAGCAGAAACAGGAGGGGGGGTCACAATGAGCAGTACTTC.